This TCR beta chain was captured by sequencing in a study of cytomegalovirus exposure and HLA in healthy donors. Concerning this clone: The antigen is not known.

CDR1 and CDR2 from the germline V gene are SGHRS and YFSETQ. This CDR3 contains 15 residues. Deletions cut 4 bases from V and 1 base from J, with 12 bases between. The table came from immunoSEQ multiplex PCR; TCRdb's copy has only in-frame clones and leaves some out. The sample comprises nearly 200,000 clones, 84% of which are singletons, and about an eighth rests with the top ten. Study results and caveats: Diagnosis of cytomegalovirus status made by the classifier reportedly showed high specificity and sensitivity. Despite most TCR sequences being rare, some public TCRs occurred in many donors. The authors confirmed in vitro that three CMV-associated chains were specific for CMV antigens.

The sequenced material came from PBMCs. The J gene is TRBJ2-1, the V gene TRBV5-1; D unresolved. This TCR derives from a woman younger than 45 in good health and CMV-seropositive. The CDR3 sequence is CASSKDPESYNEQFF. CDR3 nucleotide sequence: TGCGCCAGCAGCAAAGACCCGGAGTCCTACAATGAGCAGTTCTTC.